This TCR beta chain was retrieved from a study of a mutant IDH1 vaccine in newly diagnosed glioma. For the study at large: Patients began vaccination 4-6 weeks after radiotherapy alone, or with temozolomide cycles.

Sequencing was performed with immunoSEQ multiplex PCR; in TCRdb, only in-frame clones are kept and a portion is missing. The sample lists roughly 48,000 clones; 76% were seen once. In regard to this clone: Its antigen remains unidentified.

Indicated time point: week 35, safety follow-up. The study gave 300 ug of mutant IDH1 20-mer peptide per vaccine dose, with topical imiquimod. Trimming removed 0 bases at V and 7 bases at J, with 10 bases between. Germline CDR1 reads MNHEY; CDR2 reads SVGAGI. The CDR3 runs 14 residues. V is TRBV6-5 and J is TRBJ1-5, with unresolved D. The receptor was derived from a man aged 40-49 years with glioma. The sample here was PBMCs, taken from a glioma patient whose treatment included an IDH1 peptide vaccine. CDR3 sequence (DNA): TGTGCCAGCAGTTACTCATGGGGTAACCAGCCCCAGCATTTT. Its protein product is CASSYSWGNQPQHF.